The 9 T cell receptor beta chains reported below all come from one sample, sequenced in a study of radiotherapy plus CTLA-4 blockade in lung cancer. TCRdb's copy holds only in-frame clones and misses some; the assay was immunoSEQ multiplex PCR. There are 20,000 to 30,000 clones in the sample; over 70% occur only once, and roughly 24% lies in the top ten. Sequencing was performed on peripheral blood, taken from a patient treated with radiotherapy plus ipilimumab. The receptor source for this set is a human donor with non-small cell lung cancer that progressed on radiotherapy plus ipilimumab.

The chain carries TRBV5-4 and TRBJ1-2; D possibly corresponds to TRBD1 (5 bases). Trimming left V 3 bases short and J 7 bases short, with 16 bases between. CDR3 length equals 14 residues. Germline V gene lookup returns CDR1 SGHNT and CDR2 YYREEE (reference sequence). In DNA form, the CDR3 reads TGTGCCAGCAGCTCCCGAGGGGTTGGGGGTGGCTACACCTTC. Translation: CASSSRGVGGGYTF.

This chain connects TRBV5-4 to TRBJ1-2, with 9 bases aligning to TRBD1. Germline CDR1 and CDR2: SGHNT and YYREEE (reference sequence). Unmatched junction bases numbered 4, after V lost 4 bases and J lost 6 bases. This CDR3 comprises 13 residues. Here the CDR3 reads CASSRDRDDGYTF. The DNA of the CDR3 is TGTGCCAGCAGCCGGGACAGGGACGATGGCTACACCTTC. The entire variable domain, with the rest obtained from reference TRBV5-4 and TRBJ1-2, is as follows: ETGVTQSPTHLIKTRGQQVTLRCSSQSGHNTVSWYQQALGQGPQFIFQYYREEENGRGNFPPRFSGLQFPNYSSELNVNALELDDSALYLCASSRDRDDGYTFGSGTRLTVV.

V gene TRBV6-1 combines with J gene TRBJ2-7; TRBD1 is a possible D gene (7 bases). The V end lost 6 bases, the J end lost 2 bases, and 14 bases lay between the germline ends. CDR3 length equals 14 residues. The germline V gene encodes CDR1 MNHNS and CDR2 SASEGT. The CDR3 here is CASRRGDSTYEQYF. CDR3 DNA sequence: TGTGCCAGCAGGAGGGGGGACAGTACCTACGAGCAGTACTTC.

This rearrangement joins TRBV27 to TRBJ1-2, with D possibly being TRBD1 (6 bases). V gave up 2 bases and J gave up 3 bases, with 13 bases separating them. Germline V gives CDR1 MNHEY, CDR2 SMNVEV (reference sequence). The CDR3 is 15 residues long. This CDR3 is CASSLDLNRDYGYTF. In DNA, the CDR3 is TGTGCCAGCAGTTTAGATCTAAACAGGGACTATGGCTACACCTTC.

There are a few counts of this clone. The chain recombines TRBV28 with TRBJ1-1; possible D gene TRBD1, 5 bases. The V end was cut by 3 bases, the J end by 7 bases, with 9 bases between. In germline, CDR1 is MDHEN, CDR2 SYDVKM. CDR3 size: 12 residues. The CDR3 DNA reads TGTGCCAGCAGTTTTCGACAGAATGAAGCTTTCTTT. This codes for CASSFRQNEAFF. Full variable domain (outside the CDR3, taken from reference TRBV28 and TRBJ1-1): DVKVTQSSRYLVKRTGEKVFLECVQDMDHENMFWYRQDPGLGLRLIYFSYDVKMKEKGDIPEGYSVSREKKERFSLILESASTNQTSMYLCASSFRQNEAFFGQGTRLTVV.

The chain has TRBV28 and TRBJ2-7; 7 nucleotides match TRBD2. After removal of 6 bases from V and 1 base from J, the junction contained 3 bases not matched to a gene. CDR3 length: 13 residues. The V gene's germline CDR1 is MDHEN and CDR2 SYDVKM. The CDR3 nucleotides are TGTGCCAGCAGGAAGCGGGATTCCTACGAGCAGTACTTC. The encoded protein is CASRKRDSYEQYF.

J is TRBJ2-7 and V is TRBV4-1; 9 bases map to TRBD1. Trimming cost V 1 base and J 0 bases; bases outside gene matches: 4. The CDR3 contains 16 residues. Germline V gives CDR1 MGHRA, CDR2 YSYEKL. The CDR3 sequence: CASSQATGGSSYEQYF. The CDR3 nucleotides are TGCGCCAGCAGCCAAGCCACAGGGGGCAGCTCCTACGAGCAGTACTTC.

The rearrangement links TRBV9 to TRBJ1-1; possibly TRBD1 for D (5 bases). V shed 3 bases and J shed 6 bases, with 15 bases lying between them. Germline CDR1 and CDR2: SGDLS and YYNGEE. This CDR3 region has 14 residues. The CDR3 protein is CASSASTGAPEAFF. The CDR3, as DNA: TGTGCCAGCAGCGCCAGTACAGGAGCCCCTGAAGCTTTCTTT.

The chain combines TRBV19 with TRBJ1-1; a possible D gene is TRBD1 (5 bases). Germline CDR1 LNHDA, CDR2 SQIVND (reference sequence). The CDR3 is made up of 13 amino acids. V was cut by 2 bases and J by 6 bases, with 10 bases left in between. As DNA, the CDR3 is TGTGCCAGTAGTATAATGGACAAAGCTGAAGCTTTCTTT. This encodes CASSIMDKAEAFF.